Sequencing of this TCR beta chain was carried out in a study of cytomegalovirus exposure and HLA in healthy donors. Study-wide findings and caveats: The dataset shows that most TCR sequences were rare, while some public TCRs occurred in many donors. In vitro assays verified that a few CMV-associated chains recognized CMV antigens specifically.

TCRdb's copy holds only in-frame clones and misses some; the assay was immunoSEQ multiplex PCR. Of over 150,000 clones in the sample, about 82% were seen once. This clone has more than one count but fewer than ten. Its specificity is not known. There are 14 residues in the CDR3. CDR1 MNHNY and CDR2 SVGAGI come from the germline V gene (reference sequence). The trim removed 4 bases at V and 8 bases at J, leaving 9 bases unmatched. The source is a human donor in good health. What was sequenced was PBMCs. This chain joins TRBV6-6 and TRBJ2-7, with 9 bases lining up with TRBD2. Written as DNA, the CDR3 is TGTGCCAGCAGTTTGGGGACTAGCCGTCCGAAGCAGTACTTC. It specifies CASSLGTSRPKQYF.